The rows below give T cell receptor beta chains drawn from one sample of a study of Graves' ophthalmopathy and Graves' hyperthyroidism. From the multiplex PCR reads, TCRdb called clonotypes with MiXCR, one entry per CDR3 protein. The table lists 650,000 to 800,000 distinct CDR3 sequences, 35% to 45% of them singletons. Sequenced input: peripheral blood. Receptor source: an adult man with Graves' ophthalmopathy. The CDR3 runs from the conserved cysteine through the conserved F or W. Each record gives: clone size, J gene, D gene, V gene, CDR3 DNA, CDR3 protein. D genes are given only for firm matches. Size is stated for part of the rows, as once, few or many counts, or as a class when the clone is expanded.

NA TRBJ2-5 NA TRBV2 TGTGCCAGCAGTGAAAAGGGGACCCAGTACTTC CASSEKGTQYF
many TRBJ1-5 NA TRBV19 TGTGCCAGTAGTAACAGGGATCGGCAGCCCCAGCATTTT CASSNRDRQPQHF
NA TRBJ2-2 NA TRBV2 TGTGCCAGCAGGGACGGGTCGAACACCGGGGAGCTGTTTTTT CASRDGSNTGELFF
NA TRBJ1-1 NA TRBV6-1 TGTGCCAGCAGTGAAGCAACAGGTATGAACACTGAAGCTTTCTTT CASSEATGMNTEAFF
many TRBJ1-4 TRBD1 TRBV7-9 TGTGCCAGCAGCGAGGAGACAGGGGGGAGAGCTAATGAAAAACTGTTTTTT CASSEETGGRANEKLFF
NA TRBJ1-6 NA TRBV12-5 TGTGCTAGTGGACTCCTCCCCCGCTCCTATAATTCACCCCTCCACTTT CASGLLPRSYNSPLHF
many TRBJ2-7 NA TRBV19 TGTGCCAGTAGCACCTCGGGACACTCCTACGAGCAGTACTTC CASSTSGHSYEQYF
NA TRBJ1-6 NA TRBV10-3 TGTGCCATCAGTTACTCGGGTCAGGTCAATTCACCCCTCCACTTT CAISYSGQVNSPLHF
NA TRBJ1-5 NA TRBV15 TGTGCCACCCGCATGAATGTTGGAGGGTATCAGCCCCAGCATTTT CATRMNVGGYQPQHF
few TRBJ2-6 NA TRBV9 TGTGCCAGCAGGAGGGGGGAAGCTGGGGCCAACGTCCTGACTTTC CASRRGEAGANVLTF
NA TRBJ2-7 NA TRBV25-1 TGTGCCAGCAGTGCTGCCCTTGGCGGCCCGGGGGCCAACGAGCAGTACTTC CASSAALGGPGANEQYF
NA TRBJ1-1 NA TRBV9 TGTGCCAGCAGCGCCGACGCGGGACGGGGTGAGGCCTTCTTT CASSADAGRGEAFF
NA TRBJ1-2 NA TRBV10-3 TGTGCCATCAGTGATGGGGCTTCGGACTATGGCTACACCTTC CAISDGASDYGYTF
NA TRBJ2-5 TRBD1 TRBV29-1 TGCAGCGTTGGGACAGGGATCACAGAGACCCAGTACTTC CSVGTGITETQYF
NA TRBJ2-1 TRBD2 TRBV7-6 TGTGCCAGCAGCTTCGGCGGGGGGGCCAAGCGCGAGCAGTTCTTC CASSFGGGAKREQFF
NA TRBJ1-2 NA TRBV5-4 TGTGCCACCCCGGGGGGGGGGGCATCGGGAGGCTACACCTTC CATPGGGASGGYTF
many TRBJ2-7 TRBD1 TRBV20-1 TGCAGTGCCTATGACAGGGGCAGAATCGAGCAGTACTTC CSAYDRGRIEQYF
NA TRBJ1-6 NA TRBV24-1 TGTGCCACCAGTGACCGCGAGAATTCACCCCTCCACTTT CATSDRENSPLHF
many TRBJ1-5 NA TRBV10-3 TGTGCCATCAGTGAGTCCCCCCCAGTTAATAGCAATCAGCCCCAGCATTTT CAISESPPVNSNQPQHF
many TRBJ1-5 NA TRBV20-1 TGCAGTGCTAGATTTAGAGGGAGGCGGCAGCCCCAGCATTTT CSARFRGRRQPQHF
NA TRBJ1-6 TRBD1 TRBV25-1 TGTGCCAGCAGTGGGATGACAGGGGGCAGGTCACCCCTCCACTTT CASSGMTGGRSPLHF
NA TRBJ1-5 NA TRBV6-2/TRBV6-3 TGTGCCAGCAAAAACCTGGACTCCCCGGGAAATCAGCCCCAGCATTTT CASKNLDSPGNQPQHF
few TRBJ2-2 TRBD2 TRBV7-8 TGTGCCAGCAGCTTCCTAGCGGAGAACACCGGGGAGCTGTTTTTT CASSFLAENTGELFF
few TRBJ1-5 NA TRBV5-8 TGTGCCAGCAGCTTCGGGGGAGGATCGCTCGATCAGCCCCAGCATTTT CASSFGGGSLDQPQHF
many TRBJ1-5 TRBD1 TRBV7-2 TGTGCCAGCAGCTCAACCTTACCGGGACAGGTTCATCAGCCCCAGCATTTT CASSSTLPGQVHQPQHF
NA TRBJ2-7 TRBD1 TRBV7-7 TGTGCTAGCAGCCTGGGACAGACTCAAGAGCAGTACTTC CASSLGQTQEQYF
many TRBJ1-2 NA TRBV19 TGTGCCAGTAGTATGCAGGGGTTGGATGGCTACACCTTC CASSMQGLDGYTF
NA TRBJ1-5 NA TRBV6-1 TGTGCCAGCAGCGTAACAAGGACGGAGTATAGCAATCAGCCCCAGCATTTT CASSVTRTEYSNQPQHF
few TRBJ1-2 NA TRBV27 TGTGCCAGCAGTTTATCCGCAGGGACCTATGGCTACACCTTC CASSLSAGTYGYTF
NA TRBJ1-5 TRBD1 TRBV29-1 TGCAGCGCTAGGACAGGGGGTATTCAGCCCCAGCATTTT CSARTGGIQPQHF
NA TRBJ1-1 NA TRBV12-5 TGTGCTAGTGGTACAAAGAACACTGGAGCTTTCTTT CASGTKNTGAFF
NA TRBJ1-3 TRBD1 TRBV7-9 TGTGCCAGCAGCTCACCTAACAGGGGAGCTGGAAACACCATATATTTT CASSSPNRGAGNTIYF
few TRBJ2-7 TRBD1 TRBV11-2 TGTGCCAGCAGCTTTGCACAGGGGGCCCCCTACGAGCAGTACTTC CASSFAQGAPYEQYF
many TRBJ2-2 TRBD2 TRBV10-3 TGTGCCATCAGCCACGCCGGGACTAGCGGCACGAGCACCGGGGAGCTGTTTTTT CAISHAGTSGTSTGELFF
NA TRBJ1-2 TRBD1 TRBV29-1 TGCAGCGCTAACTCAGGGGGCTATGGCTACACCTTC CSANSGGYGYTF
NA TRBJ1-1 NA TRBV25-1 TGTGCCAGCAGTGGATACGGGGGAGAGACTGAAGCTTTCTTT CASSGYGGETEAFF
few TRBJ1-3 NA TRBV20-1 TGCAGTGCTAGAGATGGGAGGGGGGGGGCCTCTGGAAACACCATATATTTT CSARDGRGGASGNTIYF
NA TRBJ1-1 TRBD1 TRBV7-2 TGTGCCAGCAGCTTGCAAGGGACAGGGACGTTCACTGAAGCTTTCTTT CASSLQGTGTFTEAFF
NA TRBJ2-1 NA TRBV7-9 TGTGCCAGCAGCAGGATGCAGGGTGATGAGCAGTTCTTC CASSRMQGDEQFF
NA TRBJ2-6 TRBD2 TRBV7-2 TGTGCCAGCAGCTTAGTACCGGGGGGGGGCGTTGGGGCCAACGTCCTGACTTTC CASSLVPGGGVGANVLTF
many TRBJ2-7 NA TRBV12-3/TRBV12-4 TGTGCCAGCAGTCTTCTCTCGGGCGGCGAGCAGTACTTC CASSLLSGGEQYF
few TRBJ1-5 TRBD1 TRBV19 TGTGCCAGTAGTAGTTCAACAGGGGGTAGCAATCAGCCCCAGCATTTT CASSSSTGGSNQPQHF
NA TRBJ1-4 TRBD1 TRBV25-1 TGCGCCAGCAGCAAACGGGACAGGGGGCGATTTAATGAAGAACTGTTTTTT CASSKRDRGRFNEELFF
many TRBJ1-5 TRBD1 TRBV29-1 TGCAGCGTTAGAGACAGGGGAAGCAATCAGCCCCAGCATTTT CSVRDRGSNQPQHF
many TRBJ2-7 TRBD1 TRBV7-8 TGTGCCAGCAGCTCCCGGGACAGGCTGGGCGAGCAGTACTTC CASSSRDRLGEQYF
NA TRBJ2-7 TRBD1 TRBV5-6 TGTGCCAGCAGCTTCGACAGGGGATACGGGCAGTACTTC CASSFDRGYGQYF
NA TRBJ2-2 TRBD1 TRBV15 TGTGCCACCAGCAGTCCGGGACAGGGACTCACCGGGGAGCTGTTTTTT CATSSPGQGLTGELFF
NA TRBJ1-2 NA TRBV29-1 TGCAGCGCCCGGGGTCAGGGCGAGGGCGGCTTCCCCAACTATGGCTACACCTTC CSARGQGEGGFPNYGYTF